Presented here are 10 T cell receptor beta chains from one specimen sequenced in a study of blood T cell repertoires in COVID-19. Sequencing used immunoSEQ multiplex PCR; TCRdb keeps in-frame clones, though not all of them. The data hold about 240,000 clones, with around 83% observed a single time. The sequenced sample was peripheral blood. The receptor set was obtained from a woman aged 18-29 years with acute or convalescent COVID-19.

This chain connects TRBV6-2 or TRBV6-3 to TRBJ1-2; D may be TRBD1 (6 bases). Looked up from germline, CDR1 is MNHEY and CDR2 is SVGEGT. Trimming pared 2 bases from V and 8 bases from J, leaving 18 bases between. The CDR3 contains 15 residues. The CDR3 reads CASSYDPPYRAGYTF. The CDR3 bases are TGTGCCAGCAGTTACGACCCCCCGTACAGGGCCGGCTACACCTTC.

This chain joins TRBV5-5 and TRBJ2-7, with a weak D call TRBD1 (6 bases). This CDR3 region has 13 residues. The germline gives CDR1 SGHKS, CDR2 YYEKEE (reference sequence). V dropped 4 bases and J dropped 3 bases, with 11 bases sitting between them. This CDR3 reads CASSRGQRYEQYF. In nucleotides, the CDR3 is TGTGCCAGCAGCCGCGGACAGCGCTACGAGCAGTACTTC.

The chain uses TRBV7-2 and TRBJ2-1; TRBD2 matches at 10 bases. This CDR3 contains 15 residues. Germline trimming cut 1 base from V and 9 bases from J; bases unmatched to any gene: 6. The V gene's germline CDR1 is SGHTA and CDR2 FQGNSA. CDR3 sequence reads: CASSLVTSGSGEQFF. CDR3 DNA: TGTGCCAGCAGCTTAGTGACTAGCGGGTCTGGTGAGCAGTTCTTC.

DNA of the CDR3: TGCGCCAGCAGCTTGGCGGGGACTAGCGGACACCAAGAGACCCAGTACTTC. It yields the protein CASSLAGTSGHQETQYF. The chain couples TRBV5-1 to TRBJ2-5; 11 nucleotides agree with TRBD2. With 0 bases clipped from V and 0 bases from J, the junction kept 4 bases outside the gene matches. The germline V gene encodes CDR1 SGHRS and CDR2 YFSETQ. The CDR3 extends over 17 amino acids.

This clone was found a few times. CDR3 DNA sequence: TGTGCCAGCACCCCTAGACTAGCGGGATCAAATGAGCAGTTCTTC. This encodes CASTPRLAGSNEQFF. The chain couples TRBV11-2 to TRBJ2-1; TRBD2 agrees at 11 bases. The CDR3 has 15 amino acids. CDR1 is SGHAT and CDR2 is FQNNGV in the germline V gene. V dropped 7 bases and J dropped 7; count of bases not matched to a gene: 9.

V is TRBV4-1 and J is TRBJ2-3; D gene ambiguous. There are 15 residues in the CDR3. Trimming cost V 1 base and J 3 bases, with 11 bases left between them. Looked up from germline, CDR1 is MGHRA and CDR2 is YSYEKL. For the CDR3, the DNA is TGCGCCAGCAGCCAAGGTCGCGTCTTGACAGATACGCAGTATTTT. Translating gives CASSQGRVLTDTQYF.

This CDR3 is CASSAGTGGEQYF. DNA of the CDR3: TGTGCCAGCAGTGCCGGGACAGGGGGAGAGCAGTACTTC. The V gene is TRBV28, the J gene TRBJ2-7; 11 bases align to TRBD1. CDR1 is MDHEN and CDR2 is SYDVKM in the germline V gene. The V and J ends lost 5 bases and 7 bases, in that order; junction bases with no gene match: 4. This CDR3 is built from 13 residues.

V gene TRBV6-5 combines with J gene TRBJ2-7, with a weak D call TRBD2 (5 bases). Germline lookup yields CDR1 MNHEY and CDR2 SVGAGI. The V and J ends lost 0 bases and 6 bases respectively, with 15 bases between them. This CDR3 spans 15 amino acids. CDR3 coding DNA: TGTGCCAGCAGTTACTCCCTAGACTTCGCGGGCGAGCAGTACTTC. Protein: CASSYSLDFAGEQYF.

This clone was recorded a few times. The V call is TRBV19, the J call TRBJ2-7, with TRBD1 identical over 8 bases. The CDR3 length is 14 residues. V lost 5 bases to trimming and J lost 1 base; unmatched junction nucleotides: 4. In germline, CDR1 is LNHDA, CDR2 SQIVND (reference sequence). Written as DNA, the CDR3 is TGTGCCAGTAGTTACGGACAGGGTTCCTACGAGCAGTACTTC. Translation gives CASSYGQGSYEQYF.

In DNA form, the CDR3 reads TGCGCCAGCAGCCGTACCTATAGCGGGACATCCTACAATGAGCAGTTCTTC. This sequence encodes CASSRTYSGTSYNEQFF. The chain is built from TRBV5-1 and TRBJ2-1; TRBD2 aligns across 8 bases. The CDR3 consists of 17 residues. Germline CDR1 reads SGHRS; CDR2 reads YFSETQ. V lost 4 bases and J lost 1; bases outside the gene matches: 10.